This TCR beta chain was identified in a study of cytotoxic CD8 clonotypes in ibrutinib-treated CLL. The method was immunoSEQ multiplex PCR; TCRdb's version includes in-frame clones alone and lacks a portion of them. The top ten clones hold over 10% of a sample with just over 45,000 clones, about 70% of them seen once. This CDR3 is 13 amino acids long. Germline values: CDR1 SGHTA, CDR2 FQGNSA. Trimming removed 4 bases from V and 2 bases from J, with 9 bases in between. This TCR was recovered from a human donor with chronic lymphocytic leukemia. The specimen was PBMCs, collected after 12 months of ibrutinib treatment. The rearrangement uses TRBV7-2 and TRBJ2-7; D not resolved. The CDR3 DNA is TGTGCCAGCAGCTGGGTCGAAACCTACGAGCAGTACTTC. Encoded protein: CASSWVETYEQYF.